The present T cell receptor beta chain was sequenced within a study of shared clonotypes between healthy human individuals. Using immunoSEQ multiplex PCR, the repertoire was profiled, and TCRdb retains in-frame clones only, with some absent. The sample carries 500,000 or so clones, around 96% recorded once. Within Nashville, Tennessee resided all donors, each a Caucasian adult. Germline V gene lookup returns CDR1 MNHEY and CDR2 SVGAGI. V lost 6 bases and J lost 1, with 1 base in between. This CDR3 has 11 amino acids. Sequencing was done on a sample of naive CD4+ T cells sorted from blood. As to subset: CD45RA+ positively selected. The source is a woman aged 30 to 39 in good health. The chain carries TRBV6-5 and TRBJ1-3; D unclear. DNA for the CDR3: TGTGCCAGCAGGTCTGGAAACACCATATATTTT. Translating it yields CASRSGNTIYF.